This TCR beta chain appears in the sequencing data of a study of cytomegalovirus exposure and HLA in healthy donors. Study details: Early released data had about 85 million unique TCRs, all coming from HLA-typed donors.

This clone was recorded a few times. Its target is unknown. Study-wide points: The authors judged a highly shared variant cluster likely a sequencing artifact.

This PCR relied on a set of 60 Vbeta primers and 13 Jbeta primers. Original methodology: Approximately 86 million unique TCR beta chains, about 12 million shared, were counted in a later analysis. The method was immunoSEQ multiplex PCR; TCRdb's version includes in-frame clones alone and lacks a portion of them. The V and J calls and clone size come from that table; D and trimming were worked out from the DNA. The table shows 100,000 to 150,000 clones, with less than 85% occurring only once. CDR1 and CDR2 (germline): MRHNA, SNTAGT. J gave up 1 base and V 7 bases, and 4 bases lay outside the gene matches. This CDR3 comprises 15 residues.

This clonotype was obtained from a man aged 50-59 years in good health and CMV-seropositive. The sequenced sample was PBMCs. This chain joins TRBV6-4 and TRBJ2-1, with 10 bases identical to TRBD1. This CDR3 reads CASITGQGSYNEQFF. The DNA for the CDR3 is TGTGCCAGCATTACGGGACAGGGGTCCTACAATGAGCAGTTCTTC.